The present T cell receptor (beta chain) was sequenced within a study of blood T cells in healthy people across ages. General study findings and limits: The recorded TCR beta diversity per million T cells decreased in a roughly linear manner with age.

The sample holds a few counts of this clonotype. Its antigen is not identified. With 6 bases removed from V and 5 bases from J, the gap between germline ends came to 15 bases. CDR1 and CDR2 from the germline V gene are SGHDT and YYEEEE. CDR3 size: 13 residues. In each sample, at least 7 million PBMCs were isolated. A second PCR of 7 to 11 cycles used a sample-barcoded 5' primer and a J-beta primer mix. Each CDR3 protein gets one entry after TCRdb re-called the 5' RACE reads with MiXCR. Counted here are around 400,000 distinct CDR3 sequences, roughly half occurring once; the ten biggest clones make up under 65%.

The clonotype originates from a man in his sixties in good health. The V call is TRBV5-6, the J call TRBJ2-7, with a possible D match to TRBD1 (5 bases). The sequencing input was blood. The CDR3 DNA follows: TGTGCCAGCACCAAGAACAGGATAGACGAGCAGTACTTC. Translation gives CASTKNRIDEQYF.